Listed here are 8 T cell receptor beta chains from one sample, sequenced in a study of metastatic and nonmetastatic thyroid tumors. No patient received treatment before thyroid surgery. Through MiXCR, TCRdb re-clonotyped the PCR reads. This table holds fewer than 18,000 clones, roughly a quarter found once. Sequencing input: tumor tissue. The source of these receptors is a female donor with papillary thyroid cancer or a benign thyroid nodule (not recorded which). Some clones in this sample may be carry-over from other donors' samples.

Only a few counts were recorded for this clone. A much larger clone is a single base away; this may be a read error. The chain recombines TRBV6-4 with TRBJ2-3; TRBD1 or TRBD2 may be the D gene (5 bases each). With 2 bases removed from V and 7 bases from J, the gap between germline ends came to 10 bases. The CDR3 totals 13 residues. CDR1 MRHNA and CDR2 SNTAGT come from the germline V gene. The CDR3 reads CASSDRDAYTQYF. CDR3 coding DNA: TGTGCCAGCAGTGACAGGGACGCATATACGCAGTATTTT.

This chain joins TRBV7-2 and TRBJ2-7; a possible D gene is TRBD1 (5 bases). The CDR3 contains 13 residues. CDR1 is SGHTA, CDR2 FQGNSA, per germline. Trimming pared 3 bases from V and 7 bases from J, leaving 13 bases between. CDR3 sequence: CASSLGQIGEQYF. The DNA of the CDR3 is TGTGCCAGCAGCTTGGGGCAAATCGGGGAGCAGTACTTC.

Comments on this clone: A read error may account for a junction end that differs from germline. The CDR3 protein is CASSLGVNSTLHF. DNA for the CDR3: TGTGCCAGCAGCTTAGGGGTTAATTCAACCCTACACTTT. This rearrangement joins TRBV11-3 to TRBJ1-6; D remains ambiguous. The CDR3 consists of 13 residues. In germline, CDR1 is SGHNT, CDR2 YENEEA.

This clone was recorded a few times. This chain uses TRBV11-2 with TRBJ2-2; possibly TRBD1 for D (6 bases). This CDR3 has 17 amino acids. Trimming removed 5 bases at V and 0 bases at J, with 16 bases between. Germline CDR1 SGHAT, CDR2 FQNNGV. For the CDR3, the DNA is TGTGCCAGCAGCGTAGTGACAGGCCTCGCGAACACCGGGGAGCTGTTTTTT. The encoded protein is CASSVVTGLANTGELFF.

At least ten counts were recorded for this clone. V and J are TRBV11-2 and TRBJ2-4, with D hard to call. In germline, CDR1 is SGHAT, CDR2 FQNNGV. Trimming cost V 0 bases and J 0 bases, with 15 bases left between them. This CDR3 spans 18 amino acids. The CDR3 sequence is CASSLDLAHNSAKNIQYF. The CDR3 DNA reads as TGTGCCAGCAGCTTAGATCTGGCACACAATTCAGCCAAAAACATTCAGTACTTC.

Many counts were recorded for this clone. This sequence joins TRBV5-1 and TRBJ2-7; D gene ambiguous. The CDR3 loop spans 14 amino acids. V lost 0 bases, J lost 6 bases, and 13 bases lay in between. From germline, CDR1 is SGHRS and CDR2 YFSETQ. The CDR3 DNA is TGCGCCAGCAGCTTGGCCGGGCTCACGGGCGAGCAGTACTTC. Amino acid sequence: CASSLAGLTGEQYF.

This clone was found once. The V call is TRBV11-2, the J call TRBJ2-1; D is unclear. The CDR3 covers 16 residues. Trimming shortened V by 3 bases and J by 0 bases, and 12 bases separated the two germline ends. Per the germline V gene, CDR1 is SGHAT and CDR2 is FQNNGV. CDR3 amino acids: CASSFQPPSSYNEQFF. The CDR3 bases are TGTGCCAGCAGCTTTCAGCCACCGAGCTCCTACAATGAGCAGTTCTTC. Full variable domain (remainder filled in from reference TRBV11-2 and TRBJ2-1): EAGVAQSPRYKIIEKRQSVAFWCNPISGHATLYWYQQILGQGPKLLIQFQNNGVVDDSQLPKDRFSAERLKGVDSTLKIQPAKLEDSAVYLCASSFQPPSSYNEQFFGPGTRLTVL.

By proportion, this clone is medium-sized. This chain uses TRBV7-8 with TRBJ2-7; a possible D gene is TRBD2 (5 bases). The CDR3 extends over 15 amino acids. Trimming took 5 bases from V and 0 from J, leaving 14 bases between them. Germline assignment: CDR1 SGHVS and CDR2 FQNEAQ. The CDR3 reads CASSLGVATSYEQYF. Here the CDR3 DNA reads TGTGCCAGCAGCCTGGGAGTCGCCACCTCCTACGAGCAGTACTTC.